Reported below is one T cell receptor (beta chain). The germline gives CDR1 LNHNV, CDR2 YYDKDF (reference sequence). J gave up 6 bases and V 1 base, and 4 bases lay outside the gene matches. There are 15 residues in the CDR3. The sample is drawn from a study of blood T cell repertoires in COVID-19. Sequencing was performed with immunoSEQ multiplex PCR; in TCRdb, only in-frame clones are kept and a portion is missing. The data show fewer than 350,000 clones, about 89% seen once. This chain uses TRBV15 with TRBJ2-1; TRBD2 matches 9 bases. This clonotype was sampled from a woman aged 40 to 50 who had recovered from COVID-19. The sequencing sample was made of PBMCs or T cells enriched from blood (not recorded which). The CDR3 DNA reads TGTGCCACCAGCAGAGTAGCGGGAGCCGTCAATGAGCAGTTCTTC. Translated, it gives CATSRVAGAVNEQFF.